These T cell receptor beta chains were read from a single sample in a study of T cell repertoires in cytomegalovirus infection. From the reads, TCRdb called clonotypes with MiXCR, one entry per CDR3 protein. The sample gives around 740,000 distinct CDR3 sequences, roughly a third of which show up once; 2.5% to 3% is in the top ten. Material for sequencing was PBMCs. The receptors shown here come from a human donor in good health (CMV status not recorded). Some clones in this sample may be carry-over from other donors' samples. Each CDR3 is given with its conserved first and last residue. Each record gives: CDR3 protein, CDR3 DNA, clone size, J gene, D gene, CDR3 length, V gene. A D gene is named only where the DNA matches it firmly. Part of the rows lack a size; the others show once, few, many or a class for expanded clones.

CDR3aa: CASRGTQKIDEQYF
CDR3nt: TGTGCCAGCAGGGGGACACAAAAGATCGACGAGCAGTACTTC
abundance: NA
j_gene: TRBJ2-7
d_gene: NA
len: 14
v_gene: TRBV28

CDR3aa: CASSLAGVDIQYF
CDR3nt: TGTGCCAGCAGCTTAGCTGGGGTTGACATTCAGTACTTC
abundance: NA
j_gene: TRBJ2-4
d_gene: NA
len: 13
v_gene: TRBV7-8

CDR3aa: CASSLAPRDNTYGYTF
CDR3nt: TGTGCCAGCAGCTTAGCCCCCCGGGATAACACTTATGGCTACACCTTC
abundance: many
j_gene: TRBJ1-2
d_gene: NA
len: 16
v_gene: TRBV7-8

CDR3aa: CASSLQQGTAHEQYF
CDR3nt: TGTGCCAGCAGTCTCCAACAGGGTACGGCTCACGAGCAGTACTTC
abundance: few
j_gene: TRBJ2-7
d_gene: NA
len: 15
v_gene: TRBV28

CDR3aa: CASSPSLGGVDYEQYF
CDR3nt: TGTGCCAGCAGTCCATCCTTGGGGGGAGTGGACTACGAGCAGTACTTC
abundance: NA
j_gene: TRBJ2-7
d_gene: NA
len: 16
v_gene: TRBV27

CDR3aa: CAASSRPNTEAFF
CDR3nt: TGTGCCGCTAGTTCAAGACCGAACACTGAAGCTTTCTTT
abundance: once
j_gene: TRBJ1-1
d_gene: NA
len: 13
v_gene: TRBV12-3/TRBV12-4

CDR3aa: CASSKILATNEKLFF
CDR3nt: TGTGCCAGCAGCAAGATACTTGCAACTAATGAAAAACTGTTTTTT
abundance: NA
j_gene: TRBJ1-4
d_gene: NA
len: 15
v_gene: TRBV6-1

CDR3aa: CASSTGGNIQYF
CDR3nt: TGTGCCAGTTCGACAGGGGGAAACATTCAGTACTTC
abundance: NA
j_gene: TRBJ2-4
d_gene: TRBD1
len: 12
v_gene: TRBV28

CDR3aa: CASSLRGISDEQYF
CDR3nt: TGTGCCAGCAGCTTAAGGGGCATCTCCGACGAGCAGTACTTC
abundance: NA
j_gene: TRBJ2-7
d_gene: NA
len: 14
v_gene: TRBV7-3

CDR3aa: CASEGSGTGNEKLFF
CDR3nt: TGTGCCAGTGAGGGTTCCGGGACTGGTAATGAAAAACTGTTTTTT
abundance: NA
j_gene: TRBJ1-4
d_gene: NA
len: 15
v_gene: TRBV19

CDR3aa: CASSLESGSLTDTQYF
CDR3nt: TGTGCCAGCAGCTTGGAGAGCGGGAGCTTAACGGATACGCAGTATTTT
abundance: few
j_gene: TRBJ2-3
d_gene: TRBD2
len: 16
v_gene: TRBV5-4

CDR3aa: CASRSSSYEQYF
CDR3nt: TGTGCCAGCAGGTCGAGCTCCTACGAGCAGTACTTC
abundance: NA
j_gene: TRBJ2-7
d_gene: NA
len: 12
v_gene: TRBV12-3/TRBV12-4

CDR3aa: CAISEPRLAGSSTDTQYF
CDR3nt: TGTGCCATCAGTGAGCCCCGACTAGCGGGGTCTAGCACAGATACGCAGTATTTT
abundance: NA
j_gene: TRBJ2-3
d_gene: TRBD2
len: 18
v_gene: TRBV10-3

CDR3aa: CASSLAGQGGEKLFF
CDR3nt: TGTGCCAGCAGCTTAGCGGGACAGGGAGGCGAAAAACTGTTTTTT
abundance: NA
j_gene: TRBJ1-4
d_gene: TRBD1
len: 15
v_gene: TRBV7-2

CDR3aa: CASSLGLAGGETQYF
CDR3nt: TGTGCCAGCAGTTTAGGTCTAGCGGGAGGGGAGACCCAGTACTTC
abundance: many
j_gene: TRBJ2-5
d_gene: TRBD2
len: 15
v_gene: TRBV12-3/TRBV12-4

CDR3aa: CASRYRQANYGYTF
CDR3nt: TGCGCCAGCAGATACAGACAGGCAAACTATGGCTACACCTTC
abundance: few
j_gene: TRBJ1-2
d_gene: NA
len: 14
v_gene: TRBV4-1

CDR3aa: CASSEYAGEDEQYF
CDR3nt: TGTGCCAGCAGTGAATATGCAGGGGAGGACGAGCAGTACTTC
abundance: NA
j_gene: TRBJ2-7
d_gene: NA
len: 14
v_gene: TRBV25-1

CDR3aa: CASSLATFGETQYF
CDR3nt: TGTGCTAGCAGCTTAGCCACCTTCGGGGAGACCCAGTACTTC
abundance: NA
j_gene: TRBJ2-5
d_gene: NA
len: 14
v_gene: TRBV7-7

CDR3aa: CASSARPVWVAGERAQYF
CDR3nt: TGTGCCAGCAGCGCCCGCCCCGTTTGGGTAGCGGGAGAGAGAGCGCAGTACTTC
abundance: once
j_gene: TRBJ2-7
d_gene: TRBD2
len: 18
v_gene: TRBV7-2

CDR3aa: CASTLPGFDYGYTF
CDR3nt: TGTGCCAGCACTCTACCGGGCTTCGACTATGGCTACACCTTC
abundance: NA
j_gene: TRBJ1-2
d_gene: NA
len: 14
v_gene: TRBV28

CDR3aa: CASSLFELSGELFF
CDR3nt: TGTGCCAGCAGTTTATTCGAGTTATCCGGGGAGCTGTTTTTT
abundance: NA
j_gene: TRBJ2-2
d_gene: NA
len: 14
v_gene: TRBV27

CDR3aa: CASSSQTGTNEKLFF
CDR3nt: TGTGCCAGCAGTTCCCAAACAGGAACTAATGAAAAACTGTTTTTT
abundance: few
j_gene: TRBJ1-4
d_gene: NA
len: 15
v_gene: TRBV6-8

CDR3aa: CATSRDYTGFLQPQHF
CDR3nt: TGTGCCACCAGCAGAGATTATACAGGGTTCCTTCAGCCCCAGCATTTT
abundance: few
j_gene: TRBJ1-5
d_gene: NA
len: 16
v_gene: TRBV15

CDR3aa: CATSDPQGSETQYF
CDR3nt: TGTGCCACCAGTGATCCCCAGGGATCGGAGACCCAGTACTTC
abundance: few
j_gene: TRBJ2-5
d_gene: NA
len: 14
v_gene: TRBV24-1

CDR3aa: CASKRREVPNNEQFF
CDR3nt: TGCGCCAGCAAGAGACGGGAAGTACCGAACAATGAGCAGTTCTTC
abundance: NA
j_gene: TRBJ2-1
d_gene: NA
len: 15
v_gene: TRBV23-1

CDR3aa: CASSLLSQFSYNSPLHF
CDR3nt: TGTGCCAGCAGTTTACTGTCCCAGTTTAGCTATAATTCACCCCTCCACTTT
abundance: NA
j_gene: TRBJ1-6
d_gene: NA
len: 17
v_gene: TRBV27

CDR3aa: CASSISWDQPQHF
CDR3nt: TGTGCCAGCAGTATTAGTTGGGATCAGCCCCAGCATTTT
abundance: NA
j_gene: TRBJ1-5
d_gene: NA
len: 13
v_gene: TRBV12-3/TRBV12-4

CDR3aa: CASSSPRGSSSYNEQFF
CDR3nt: TGTGCCAGCAGCTCTCCGAGGGGGTCCAGCTCCTACAATGAGCAGTTCTTC
abundance: NA
j_gene: TRBJ2-1
d_gene: NA
len: 17
v_gene: TRBV28

CDR3aa: CASSSSETQYF
CDR3nt: TGTGCCAGCAGCTCATCAGAGACCCAGTACTTC
abundance: many
j_gene: TRBJ2-5
d_gene: NA
len: 11
v_gene: TRBV7-2

CDR3aa: CASSPTRGGDGELFF
CDR3nt: TGTGCCAGCAGCCCGACAAGGGGGGGTGACGGGGAGCTGTTTTTT
abundance: few
j_gene: TRBJ2-2
d_gene: NA
len: 15
v_gene: TRBV7-8

CDR3aa: CASNQSPGLTSSYNSHLHF
CDR3nt: TGTGCCAGCAACCAAAGTCCGGGACTTACGAGCTCCTATAATTCACACCTCCACTTT
abundance: NA
j_gene: TRBJ1-6
d_gene: NA
len: 19
v_gene: TRBV2

CDR3aa: CASSEAGGTYEQYF
CDR3nt: TGTGCCAGCAGTGAAGCCGGGGGAACCTACGAGCAGTACTTC
abundance: NA
j_gene: TRBJ2-7
d_gene: NA
len: 14
v_gene: TRBV6-1

CDR3aa: CASSMDRSNQPQHF
CDR3nt: TGTGCCAGCAGTATGGACAGGAGCAATCAGCCCCAGCATTTT
abundance: NA
j_gene: TRBJ1-5
d_gene: TRBD1
len: 14
v_gene: TRBV2

CDR3aa: CASSSPGLPVYEQYF
CDR3nt: TGTGCCAGCAGCTCCCCGGGACTACCGGTGTACGAGCAGTACTTC
abundance: NA
j_gene: TRBJ2-7
d_gene: TRBD2
len: 15
v_gene: TRBV7-2

CDR3aa: CARSLARQSYNEPFF
CDR3nt: TGTGCCAGAAGCTTGGCCCGACAGTCCTACAATGAGCCGTTCTTC
abundance: NA
j_gene: TRBJ2-1
d_gene: NA
len: 15
v_gene: TRBV5-3

CDR3aa: CASSYSRPGNSGNTIYF
CDR3nt: TGTGCCAGCAGTTACTCAAGACCGGGGAATTCTGGAAACACCATATATTTT
abundance: few
j_gene: TRBJ1-3
d_gene: NA
len: 17
v_gene: TRBV6-6

CDR3aa: CSAPVIAGGYNEQFF
CDR3nt: TGCAGTGCTCCGGTAATCGCGGGGGGGTACAATGAGCAGTTCTTC
abundance: NA
j_gene: TRBJ2-1
d_gene: TRBD2
len: 15
v_gene: TRBV20-1

CDR3aa: CASSLIRGPNEKLFF
CDR3nt: TGTGCCAGCAGTTTAATCCGGGGTCCCAATGAAAAACTGTTTTTT
abundance: NA
j_gene: TRBJ1-4
d_gene: NA
len: 15
v_gene: TRBV28

CDR3aa: CASSTGVLQPQHF
CDR3nt: TGTGCCAGCAGTACAGGGGTTCTTCAGCCCCAGCATTTT
abundance: few
j_gene: TRBJ1-5
d_gene: TRBD1
len: 13
v_gene: TRBV7-2

CDR3aa: CASSLVGQGQRNIQYF
CDR3nt: TGTGCCAGCAGCTTAGTGGGACAGGGCCAACGAAACATTCAGTACTTC
abundance: NA
j_gene: TRBJ2-4
d_gene: TRBD1
len: 16
v_gene: TRBV7-2

CDR3aa: CASRPGSYGYTF
CDR3nt: TGTGCCAGCAGACCTGGATCCTATGGCTACACCTTC
abundance: few
j_gene: TRBJ1-2
d_gene: NA
len: 12
v_gene: TRBV12-3/TRBV12-4

CDR3aa: CSARALHNEQFF
CDR3nt: TGCAGTGCTAGAGCCCTTCACAATGAGCAGTTCTTC
abundance: NA
j_gene: TRBJ2-1
d_gene: NA
len: 12
v_gene: TRBV20-1

CDR3aa: CSALAGQGRAYEQYF
CDR3nt: TGCAGCGCGTTAGCGGGACAAGGGAGAGCTTACGAGCAGTACTTC
abundance: NA
j_gene: TRBJ2-7
d_gene: TRBD2
len: 15
v_gene: TRBV29-1

CDR3aa: CASSPSGGGSTEAFF
CDR3nt: TGTGCCAGCAGTCCATCAGGGGGGGGGAGCACTGAAGCTTTCTTT
abundance: NA
j_gene: TRBJ1-1
d_gene: TRBD1
len: 15
v_gene: TRBV12-3/TRBV12-4

CDR3aa: CASSLGPEYNEQFF
CDR3nt: TGTGCCAGCAGTTTGGGCCCCGAATACAATGAGCAGTTCTTC
abundance: few
j_gene: TRBJ2-1
d_gene: NA
len: 14
v_gene: TRBV12-3/TRBV12-4

CDR3aa: CASRPLNGGLLYEQYF
CDR3nt: TGTGCCAGCAGGCCATTAAATGGGGGCCTGCTCTACGAGCAGTACTTC
abundance: NA
j_gene: TRBJ2-7
d_gene: NA
len: 16
v_gene: TRBV28

CDR3aa: CASSFIRAEAFF
CDR3nt: TGTGCCAGCAGTTTCATCCGGGCTGAAGCTTTCTTT
abundance: NA
j_gene: TRBJ1-1
d_gene: NA
len: 12
v_gene: TRBV28

CDR3aa: CASIGLAGGKDTQYF
CDR3nt: TGTGCCAGTATCGGATTGGCGGGAGGTAAAGATACGCAGTATTTT
abundance: NA
j_gene: TRBJ2-3
d_gene: TRBD2
len: 15
v_gene: TRBV19

CDR3aa: CASSLGSGSLQETQYF
CDR3nt: TGTGCCAGCAGTTTAGGGTCGGGTTCCCTCCAAGAGACCCAGTACTTC
abundance: NA
j_gene: TRBJ2-5
d_gene: NA
len: 16
v_gene: TRBV12-3/TRBV12-4

CDR3aa: CASSGPGATNEKLFF
CDR3nt: TGTGCCAGCAGTGGTCCAGGGGCAACTAATGAAAAACTGTTTTTT
abundance: NA
j_gene: TRBJ1-4
d_gene: NA
len: 15
v_gene: TRBV28

CDR3aa: CASSILPTATNEKLFF
CDR3nt: TGTGCCAGTAGTATCCTCCCGACGGCAACTAATGAAAAACTGTTTTTT
abundance: once
j_gene: TRBJ1-4
d_gene: NA
len: 16
v_gene: TRBV19